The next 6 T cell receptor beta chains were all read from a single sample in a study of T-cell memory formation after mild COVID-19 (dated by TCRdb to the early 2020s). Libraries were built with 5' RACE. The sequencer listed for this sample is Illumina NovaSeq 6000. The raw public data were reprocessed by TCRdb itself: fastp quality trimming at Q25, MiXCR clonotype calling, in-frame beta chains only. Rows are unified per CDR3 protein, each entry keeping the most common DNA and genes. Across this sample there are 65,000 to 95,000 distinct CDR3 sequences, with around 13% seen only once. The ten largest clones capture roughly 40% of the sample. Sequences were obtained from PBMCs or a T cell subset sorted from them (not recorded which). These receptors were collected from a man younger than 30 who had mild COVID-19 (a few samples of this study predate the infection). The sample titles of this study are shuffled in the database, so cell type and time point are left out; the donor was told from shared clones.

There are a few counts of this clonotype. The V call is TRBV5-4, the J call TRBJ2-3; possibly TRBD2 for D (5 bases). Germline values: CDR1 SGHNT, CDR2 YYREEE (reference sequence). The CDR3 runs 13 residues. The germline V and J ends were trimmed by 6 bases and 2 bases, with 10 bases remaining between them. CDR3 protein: CASTPRDTDTQYF. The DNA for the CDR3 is TGTGCCAGCACCCCCCGGGACACAGATACGCAGTATTTT.

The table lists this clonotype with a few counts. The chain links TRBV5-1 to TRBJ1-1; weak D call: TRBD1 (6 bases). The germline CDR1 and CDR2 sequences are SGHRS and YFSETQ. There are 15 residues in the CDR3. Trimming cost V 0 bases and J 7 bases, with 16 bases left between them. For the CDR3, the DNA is TGCGCCAGCAGCTTGGTGGTCCTGGGGGGCAGTGAAGCTTTCTTT. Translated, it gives CASSLVVLGGSEAFF. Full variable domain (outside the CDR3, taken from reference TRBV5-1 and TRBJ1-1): KAGVTQTPRYLIKTRGQQVTLSCSPISGHRSVSWYQQTPGQGLQFLFEYFSETQRNKGNFPGRFSGRQFSNSRSEMNVSTLELGDSALYLCASSLVVLGGSEAFFGQGTRLTVV.

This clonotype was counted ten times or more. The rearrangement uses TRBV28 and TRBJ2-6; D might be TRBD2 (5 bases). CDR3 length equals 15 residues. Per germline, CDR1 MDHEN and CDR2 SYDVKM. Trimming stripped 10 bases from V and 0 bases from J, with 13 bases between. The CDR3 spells CATSGRDSGANVLTF. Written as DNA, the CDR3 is TGTGCCACCTCTGGACGGGACTCTGGGGCCAACGTCCTGACTTTC.

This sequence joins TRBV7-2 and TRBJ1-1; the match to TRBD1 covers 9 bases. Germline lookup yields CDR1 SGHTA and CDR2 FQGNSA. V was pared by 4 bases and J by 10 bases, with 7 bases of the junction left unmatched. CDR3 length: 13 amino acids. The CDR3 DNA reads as TGTGCCAGCAGCTCGAGGGGGGACAGGGCAGCTTTCTTT. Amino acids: CASSSRGDRAAFF.

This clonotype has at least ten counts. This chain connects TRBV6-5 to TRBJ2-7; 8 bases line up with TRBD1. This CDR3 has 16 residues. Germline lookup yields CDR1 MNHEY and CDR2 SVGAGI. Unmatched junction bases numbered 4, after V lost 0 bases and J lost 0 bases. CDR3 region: CASSYSGTGSSYEQYF. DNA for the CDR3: TGTGCCAGCAGTTACTCCGGGACAGGAAGCTCCTACGAGCAGTACTTC.

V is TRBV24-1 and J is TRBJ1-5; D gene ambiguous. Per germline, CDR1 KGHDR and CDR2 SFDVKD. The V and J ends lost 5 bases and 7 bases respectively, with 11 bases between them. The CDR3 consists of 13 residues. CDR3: CATSVDLGQPQHF. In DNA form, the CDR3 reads TGTGCCACCAGTGTGGATCTTGGCCAGCCCCAGCATTTT.